These T cell receptor beta chains were read from a single sample in a study of control samples from healthy donors and cancer patients. Profiling relied on immunoSEQ multiplex PCR, and the TCRdb table lists in-frame clones only, not all of them. This table has over 150,000 clones, approximately 92% appearing once. The specimen was blood. The origin of the receptors is a man aged 18 to 30 in good health. Each CDR3 is given with its conserved first and last residue. Each record gives: J gene, D gene, V gene, clone size, CDR3 protein, CDR3 DNA. D genes are given only for firm matches. Clone size is shown for a subset of rows, as once, few, many or a class of expanded clone.

j_gene: TRBJ2-3; d_gene: .; v_gene: TRBV6-5; abundance: .; CDR3aa: CASRIVVGKDTQYF; CDR3nt: TGTGCCAGCAGGATAGTGGTGGGAAAAGATACGCAGTATTTT
j_gene: TRBJ2-1; d_gene: TRBD2; v_gene: TRBV5-6; abundance: .; CDR3aa: CASSYTSGAPEQFF; CDR3nt: TGTGCCAGCAGCTATACTAGCGGGGCACCCGAGCAGTTCTTC
j_gene: TRBJ2-2; d_gene: TRBD1; v_gene: TRBV12-5; abundance: .; CDR3aa: CASGYRGSRDTGELFF; CDR3nt: TGTGCTAGTGGCTACAGGGGGAGCCGCGACACCGGGGAGCTGTTTTTT
j_gene: TRBJ1-2; d_gene: .; v_gene: TRBV12-3/TRBV12-4; abundance: .; CDR3aa: CASSPSLRGYTF; CDR3nt: TGTGCCAGCAGTCCCTCGTTGCGTGGCTACACCTTC
j_gene: TRBJ1-1; d_gene: .; v_gene: TRBV28; abundance: .; CDR3aa: CASSFWELGAFF; CDR3nt: TGTGCCAGCAGTTTTTGGGAGTTGGGGGCTTTCTTT
j_gene: TRBJ1-1; d_gene: .; v_gene: TRBV3-1/TRBV3-2; abundance: .; CDR3aa: CASSGGGTEAFF; CDR3nt: TGTGCCAGCAGTGGGGGGGGGACTGAAGCTTTCTTT
j_gene: TRBJ2-3; d_gene: .; v_gene: TRBV5-1; abundance: once; CDR3aa: CASSLGAPGLADTQYF; CDR3nt: TGCGCCAGCAGCTTGGGGGCCCCGGGGTTGGCAGATACGCAGTATTTT
j_gene: TRBJ1-5; d_gene: .; v_gene: TRBV7-3; abundance: .; CDR3aa: CASSLTRDTTQHF; CDR3nt: TGTGCCAGCAGCTTAACGCGAGATACTACCCAGCATTTT
j_gene: TRBJ2-1; d_gene: .; v_gene: TRBV6-5; abundance: once; CDR3aa: CASNTRLGEQFF; CDR3nt: TGTGCCAGCAACACCCGCTTGGGGGAGCAGTTCTTC
j_gene: TRBJ1-5; d_gene: .; v_gene: TRBV28; abundance: .; CDR3aa: CASSSGTTGLNQPQHF; CDR3nt: TGTGCCAGCAGTTCGGGGACCACAGGGTTGAATCAGCCCCAGCATTTT
j_gene: TRBJ1-5; d_gene: .; v_gene: TRBV28; abundance: .; CDR3aa: CASSLRLQPQHF; CDR3nt: TGTGCCAGCAGTTTAAGACTGCAGCCCCAGCATTTT
j_gene: TRBJ1-2; d_gene: TRBD1; v_gene: TRBV18; abundance: .; CDR3aa: CASSPGQGASYGYTF; CDR3nt: TGTGCCAGCTCACCTGGACAGGGGGCGTCGTATGGCTACACCTTC
j_gene: TRBJ1-3; d_gene: .; v_gene: TRBV5-1; abundance: .; CDR3aa: CASSLGGTGNTIYF; CDR3nt: TGCGCCAGCAGCTTGGGAGGGACAGGAAACACCATATATTTT
j_gene: TRBJ2-7; d_gene: .; v_gene: TRBV6-5; abundance: .; CDR3aa: CASKRSRDYEQYF; CDR3nt: TGTGCCAGCAAAAGGTCCAGGGACTACGAGCAGTACTTC